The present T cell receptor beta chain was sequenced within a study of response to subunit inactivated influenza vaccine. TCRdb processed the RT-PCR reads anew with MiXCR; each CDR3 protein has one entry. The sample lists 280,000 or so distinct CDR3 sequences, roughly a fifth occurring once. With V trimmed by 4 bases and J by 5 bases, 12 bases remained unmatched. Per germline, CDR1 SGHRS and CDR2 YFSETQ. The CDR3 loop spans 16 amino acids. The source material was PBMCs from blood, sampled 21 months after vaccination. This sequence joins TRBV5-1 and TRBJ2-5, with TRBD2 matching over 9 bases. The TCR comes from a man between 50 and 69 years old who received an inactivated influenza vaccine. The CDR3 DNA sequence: TGCGCCAGCAGCCAGGACTTTGCGGGGGGGCGTGAGACCCAGTACTTC. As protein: CASSQDFAGGRETQYF.